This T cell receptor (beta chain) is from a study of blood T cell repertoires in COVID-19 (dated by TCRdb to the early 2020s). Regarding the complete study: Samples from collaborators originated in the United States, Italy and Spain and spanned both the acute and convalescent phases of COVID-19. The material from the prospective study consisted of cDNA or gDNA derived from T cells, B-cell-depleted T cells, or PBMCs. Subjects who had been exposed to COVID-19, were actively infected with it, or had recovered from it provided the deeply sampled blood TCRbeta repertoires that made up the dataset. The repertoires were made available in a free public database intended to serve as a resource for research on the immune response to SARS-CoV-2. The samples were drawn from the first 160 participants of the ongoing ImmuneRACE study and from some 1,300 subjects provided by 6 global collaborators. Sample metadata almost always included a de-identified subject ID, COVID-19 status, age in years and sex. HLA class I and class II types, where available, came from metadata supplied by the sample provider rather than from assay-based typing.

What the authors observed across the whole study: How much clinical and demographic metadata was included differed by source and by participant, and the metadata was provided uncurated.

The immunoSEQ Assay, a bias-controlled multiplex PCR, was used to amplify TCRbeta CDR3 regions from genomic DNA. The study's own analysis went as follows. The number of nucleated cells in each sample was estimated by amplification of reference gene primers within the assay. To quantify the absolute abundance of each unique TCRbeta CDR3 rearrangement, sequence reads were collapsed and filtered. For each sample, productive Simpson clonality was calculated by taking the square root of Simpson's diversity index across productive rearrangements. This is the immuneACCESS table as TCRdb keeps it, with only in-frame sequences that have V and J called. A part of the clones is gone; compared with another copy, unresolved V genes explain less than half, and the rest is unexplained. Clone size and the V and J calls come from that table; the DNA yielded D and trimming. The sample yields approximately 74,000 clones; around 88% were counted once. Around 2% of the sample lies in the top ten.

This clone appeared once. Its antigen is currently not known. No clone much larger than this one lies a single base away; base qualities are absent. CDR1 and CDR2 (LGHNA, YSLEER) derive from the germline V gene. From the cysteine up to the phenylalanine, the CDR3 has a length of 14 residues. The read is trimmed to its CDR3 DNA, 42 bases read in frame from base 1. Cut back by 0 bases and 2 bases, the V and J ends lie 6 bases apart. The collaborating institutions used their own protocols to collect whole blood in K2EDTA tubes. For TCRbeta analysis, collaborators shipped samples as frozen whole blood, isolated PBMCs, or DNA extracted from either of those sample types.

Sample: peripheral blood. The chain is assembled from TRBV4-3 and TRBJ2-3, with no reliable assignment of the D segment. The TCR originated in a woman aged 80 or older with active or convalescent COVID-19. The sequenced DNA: TGCGCCAGCAGCCAAGATCAACACACAGATACGCAGTATTTT. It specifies CASSQDQHTDTQYF.